The 22 T cell receptor beta chains below come from one sample, sequenced in a study of identical twins. TCRdb processed the 5' RACE reads anew with MiXCR; each CDR3 protein has one entry. The sample consists of approximately 150,000 distinct CDR3 sequences, around 3.5% of them appearing once. Sequencing input: memory T cells sorted from blood. All receptors derive from a man aged 18 to 30 in good health.

Turning to this clonotype: A read error may produce the germline difference seen at one junction end. The chain recombines TRBV5-1 with TRBJ2-7; the D call may be TRBD1 or TRBD2 (6 bases each). Germline V gene lookup returns CDR1 SGHRS and CDR2 YFSETQ. This CDR3 is 15 amino acids long. The CDR3 region is CASSLAGKTGANPTF. CDR3 sequence (DNA): TGCGCCAGCAGCTTGGCTGGAAAGACGGGGGCAAATCCGACCTTC.

This clonotype was seen repeatedly, ten times or more. This chain uses TRBV30 with TRBJ1-2; D may be TRBD1 (5 bases). V lost 2 bases to trimming and J lost 5 bases, with 18 bases between them. The germline gives CDR1 GTSNPN, CDR2 SVGIG (reference sequence). The CDR3 is 15 amino acids. The CDR3 spells CAWSTKTVPPYGYTF. In DNA form, the CDR3 reads TGTGCCTGGAGTACAAAGACAGTCCCTCCATATGGCTACACCTTC.

This clonotype has just a few counts. The V gene is TRBV7-9, the J gene TRBJ1-6; TRBD1 aligns across 7 bases. The CDR3 totals 15 residues. V shed 3 bases, J shed 3 bases, and the junction held 2 bases outside the gene matches. In germline, CDR1 is SEHNR, CDR2 FQNEAQ (reference sequence). The CDR3 region is CASSLTGFYNSPLHF. Here the CDR3 DNA reads TGTGCCAGCAGCTTGACAGGGTTCTATAATTCACCCCTCCACTTT.

This clonotype was counted ten times or more. The chain joins TRBV29-1 to TRBJ2-3, with D uncertain. V was shortened by 6 bases and J by 0 bases, with 13 bases between the two germline ends. Germline V gene lookup returns CDR1 SQVTM and CDR2 ANQGSEA. The CDR3 is 14 residues long. The CDR3 region is CSVGSGSSTDTQYF. The CDR3 bases are TGCAGCGTCGGGTCCGGCTCTAGCACAGATACGCAGTATTTT.

This clonotype was found many times. The chain joins TRBV28 to TRBJ2-7, with D possibly being TRBD2 (5 bases). CDR1 is MDHEN and CDR2 is SYDVKM in the germline V gene. The CDR3 runs to 12 residues. The germline V and J ends were trimmed by 7 bases and 7 bases, with 14 bases remaining between them. The CDR3, as DNA: TGTGCCAGCACCCCCGGACTCGGGGAGCAGTACTTC. It is translated as CASTPGLGEQYF.

This clonotype was counted many times. The J gene is TRBJ1-6, the V gene TRBV4-1; 10 positions agree with TRBD1. Unmatched junction bases numbered 9, after V lost 4 bases and J lost 6 bases. There are 17 residues in the CDR3. Germline lookup yields CDR1 MGHRA and CDR2 YSYEKL. The CDR3 DNA is TGCGCCAGCAGCCCCTTCCGGGACAGGGGACCTAATTCACCCCTCCACTTT. It yields the protein CASSPFRDRGPNSPLHF.

At least ten counts were recorded for this clonotype. An end of the junction differs from the germline gene, which may be a read error. The CDR3 spells CASSLGGSGANVLTF. CDR3 nucleotides: TGTGCCAGCAGTCTGGGGGGTTCTGGGGCCAACGTCCTGACTTTC. The V gene is TRBV5-1, the J gene TRBJ2-6; a weak D match, TRBD2 (6 bases). Germline V gene lookup returns CDR1 SGHRS and CDR2 YFSETQ. This CDR3 comprises 15 residues.

This clonotype was observed many times. This rearrangement joins TRBV5-6 to TRBJ2-2, with D maybe TRBD2 (5 bases). Germline V lookup: CDR1 SGHDT, CDR2 YYEEEE. The length of the CDR3 is 13 residues. The V end was cut by 6 bases, the J end by 6 bases, with 12 bases between. CDR3 DNA sequence: TGTGCCAGCACGGCGGGCCTTTCCGGGGAGCTGTTTTTT. This translates into CASTAGLSGELFF.

This clonotype was counted at least ten times. The chain uses TRBV11-2 and TRBJ2-3, with D possibly matching TRBD1 (6 bases). The CDR3 extends over 16 amino acids. V shed 2 bases and J shed 7 bases, with 19 bases lying between them. The V gene's germline CDR1 is SGHAT and CDR2 FQNNGV. The CDR3 here is CASSLMVGQGRNTQYF. The CDR3, as DNA: TGTGCCAGCAGCTTAATGGTGGGGCAGGGGCGGAATACGCAGTATTTT. The full variable domain, completed using reference TRBV11-2 and TRBJ2-3, is EAGVAQSPRYKIIEKRQSVAFWCNPISGHATLYWYQQILGQGPKLLIQFQNNGVVDDSQLPKDRFSAERLKGVDSTLKIQPAKLEDSAVYLCASSLMVGQGRNTQYFGPGTRLTVL.

This clonotype was counted ten times or more. The chain has TRBV5-1 and TRBJ2-3; TRBD2 agrees at 8 bases. The CDR3 has 14 residues. CDR1 is SGHRS and CDR2 is YFSETQ in the germline V gene. V lost 6 bases, J lost 2 bases, and 5 bases stayed unmatched. CDR3: CASIEREYTDTQYF. The CDR3 nucleotides are TGCGCCAGCATAGAGCGGGAGTACACAGATACGCAGTATTTT.

This clonotype has just one count. Being one base from a much bigger clone, this may be a read error. The chain couples TRBV4-1 to TRBJ2-5; 9 bases agree with TRBD1. CDR3 size: 15 residues. CDR1 is MGHRA, CDR2 YSYEKL, per germline. The DNA of the CDR3 is TGCGCCAGCAGCCGGACAGGGGAGGGACAAGAGACCCAGAACTTC. Translation gives CASSRTGEGQETQNF.

This clonotype has a count of ten or more. V and J are TRBV3-1 and TRBJ1-3; no clear D gene. Trimming shortened V by 2 bases and J by 4 bases, and 15 bases separated the two germline ends. This CDR3 contains 16 residues. Germline assignment: CDR1 LGHDT and CDR2 YNNKEL (reference sequence). CDR3 bases: TGTGCCAGCAGCCAATCGACAAGATCCGTAGGAAACACCATATATTTT. Translation gives CASSQSTRSVGNTIYF.

This chain links TRBV7-8 with TRBJ2-7; a weak D match, TRBD2 (5 bases). The CDR3 sequence is 15 residues long. Trimming stripped 1 base from V and 3 bases from J, with 13 bases between. CDR1 is SGHVS, CDR2 FQNEAQ, per germline. For the CDR3, the DNA is TGTGCCAGCAGCTTAGTCGGCCGGGAAGACTACGAGCAGTACTTC. Its translation is CASSLVGREDYEQYF.

This clonotype appeared many times. The rearrangement joins TRBV7-9 to TRBJ2-1; TRBD1 matches 7 bases. The J segment lost 8 bases and the V segment lost 5 bases, leaving 6 bases of the junction unmatched. CDR1 SEHNR and CDR2 FQNEAQ come from the germline V gene (reference sequence). This CDR3 contains 13 residues. The CDR3 DNA is TGTGCCAGCAGCCATGACAGGGTGGATGAGCAGTTCTTC. Encoded protein: CASSHDRVDEQFF.

At least ten counts were recorded for this clonotype. The chain has TRBV7-2 and TRBJ1-3, with 9 bases aligning to TRBD1. Germline V CDR1 and CDR2: SGHTA, FQGNSA. Germline trimming cut 2 bases from V and 0 bases from J; bases unmatched to any gene: 8. The CDR3 contains 18 residues. The CDR3: CASSLSGTGHISGNTIYF. The CDR3 DNA reads as TGTGCCAGCAGCTTATCGGGGACAGGGCATATCTCTGGAAACACCATATATTTT. Full variable domain (rest looked up from reference TRBV7-2 and TRBJ1-3): GAGVSQSPSNKVTEKGKDVELRCDPISGHTALYWYRQSLGQGLEFLIYFQGNSAPDKSGLPSDRFSAERTGGSVSTLTIQRTQQEDSAVYLCASSLSGTGHISGNTIYFGEGSWLTVV.

This clonotype was detected ten times or more. The CDR3 loop reads CATALGADHYNEQFF. The CDR3 nucleotides read TGTGCCACCGCCCTAGGGGCGGATCACTACAATGAGCAGTTCTTC. The chain couples TRBV15 to TRBJ2-1, with D possibly matching TRBD1 (5 bases). The CDR3 is 15 residues long. V was trimmed by 8 bases and J by 3 bases, leaving 17 bases between them. Germline V gives CDR1 LNHNV, CDR2 YYDKDF (reference sequence).

Many counts were recorded for this clonotype. The genes are TRBV7-2 and TRBJ2-7; D might be TRBD1 or TRBD2, each matching 5 bases. The V end lost 5 bases, the J end lost 6 bases, and 17 bases lay between the germline ends. The CDR3 sequence is 14 residues long. CDR1 and CDR2 from the germline V gene are SGHTA and FQGNSA. CDR3 nucleotides: TGTGCCAGCAGCCCGGACATGGGGAGTACCGAGCAGTACTTC. Protein sequence: CASSPDMGSTEQYF.

This clonotype has a count of ten or more. The chain recombines TRBV24-1 with TRBJ1-5; D is unresolved. Germline CDR1 KGHDR, CDR2 SFDVKD. V was pared by 0 bases and J by 2 bases, with 7 bases between. This CDR3 is 15 amino acids long. The CDR3 sequence is CATSDLPGGNQPQHF. DNA of the CDR3: TGTGCCACCAGTGATTTGCCCGGGGGCAATCAGCCCCAGCATTTT.

In this sample, this clonotype turned up many times. The V gene is TRBV12-3 or TRBV12-4, the J gene TRBJ2-3; possibly TRBD2 for D (6 bases). CDR3 length: 16 residues. Deletions cut 3 bases from V and 2 bases from J, with 15 bases between. CDR3 in amino acids: CASSFWSGRHTDTQYF. In nucleotides, the CDR3 is TGTGCCAGCAGTTTCTGGAGTGGGAGGCACACAGATACGCAGTATTTT.

The genes are TRBV5-4 and TRBJ2-6; TRBD1 aligns across 7 bases. The CDR3 loop spans 17 amino acids. Germline CDR1 reads SGHNT; CDR2 reads YYREEE (reference sequence). The trim removed 3 bases at V and 0 bases at J, leaving 6 bases unmatched. CDR3 nucleotide sequence: TGTGCCAGCAGCTCCCCGGGACAGCACTCTGGGGCCAACGTCCTGACTTTC. Its translation: CASSSPGQHSGANVLTF.

This clonotype has ten or more counts. The CDR3 here is CASSFAGNTEAFF. Written as DNA, the CDR3 is TGCGCCAGCAGCTTCGCAGGGAACACTGAAGCTTTCTTT. The J gene is TRBJ1-1, the V gene TRBV5-1; D is uncertain. CDR3 length: 13 residues. The V and J ends lost 2 bases and 1 base respectively, with 6 bases between them. Germline V gene data show CDR1 as SGHRS and CDR2 as YFSETQ.

This chain joins TRBV6-1 and TRBJ2-3; weak D call: TRBD1 (6 bases). Germline V gene data show CDR1 as MNHNS and CDR2 as SASEGT. The CDR3 sequence is 14 residues long. V dropped 5 bases and J dropped 2 bases, with 11 bases sitting between them. CDR3 DNA sequence: TGTGCCAGCAGTCAACAGGGATACACAGATACGCAGTATTTT. Translation: CASSQQGYTDTQYF.